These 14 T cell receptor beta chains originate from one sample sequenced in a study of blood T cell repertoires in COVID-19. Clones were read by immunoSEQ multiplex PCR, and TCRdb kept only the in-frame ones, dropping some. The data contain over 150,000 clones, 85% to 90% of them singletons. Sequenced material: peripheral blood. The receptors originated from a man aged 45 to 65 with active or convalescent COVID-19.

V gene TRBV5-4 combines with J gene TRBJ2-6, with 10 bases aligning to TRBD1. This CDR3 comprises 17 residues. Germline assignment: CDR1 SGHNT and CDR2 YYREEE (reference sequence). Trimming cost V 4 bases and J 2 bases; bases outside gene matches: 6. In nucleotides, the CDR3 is TGTGCCAGCAGCCCAGGACAGGGGGAAGCTGGGGCCAACGTCCTGACTTTC. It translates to CASSPGQGEAGANVLTF.

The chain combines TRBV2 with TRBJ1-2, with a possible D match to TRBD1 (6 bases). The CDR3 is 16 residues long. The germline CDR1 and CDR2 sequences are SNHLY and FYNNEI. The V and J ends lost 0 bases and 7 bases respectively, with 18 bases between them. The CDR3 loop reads CASSEAPWDKLAGYTF. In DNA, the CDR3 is TGTGCCAGCAGTGAAGCTCCATGGGACAAATTGGCTGGCTACACCTTC.

Here the CDR3 reads CASSLDGSGNTIYF. For the CDR3, the DNA is TGTGCCAGCAGCTTAGACGGCTCTGGAAACACCATATATTTT. This chain joins TRBV7-9 and TRBJ1-3, with D unclear. The CDR3 is made up of 14 amino acids. Trimming stripped 1 base from V and 0 bases from J, with 4 bases between. In germline, CDR1 is SEHNR, CDR2 FQNEAQ (reference sequence).

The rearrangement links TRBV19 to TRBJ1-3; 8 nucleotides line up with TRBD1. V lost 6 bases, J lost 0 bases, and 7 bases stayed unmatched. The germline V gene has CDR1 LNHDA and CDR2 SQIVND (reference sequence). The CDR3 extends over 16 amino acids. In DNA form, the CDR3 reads TGTGCCAGTAGCCAGGGACAGGCTTTCTCTGGAAACACCATATATTTT. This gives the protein CASSQGQAFSGNTIYF.

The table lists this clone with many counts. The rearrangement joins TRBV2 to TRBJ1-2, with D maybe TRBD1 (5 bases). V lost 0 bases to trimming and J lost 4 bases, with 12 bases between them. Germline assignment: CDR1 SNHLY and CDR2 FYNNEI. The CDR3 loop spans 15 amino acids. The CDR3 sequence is CASSEAGGLGYGYTF. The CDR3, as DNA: TGTGCCAGCAGTGAAGCCGGGGGGTTGGGCTATGGCTACACCTTC.

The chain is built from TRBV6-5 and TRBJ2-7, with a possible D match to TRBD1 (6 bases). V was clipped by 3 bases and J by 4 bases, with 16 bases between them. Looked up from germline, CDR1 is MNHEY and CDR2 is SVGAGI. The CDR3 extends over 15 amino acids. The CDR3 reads CASSYRATGHYEQYF. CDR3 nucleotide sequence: TGTGCCAGCAGTTATCGCGCTACAGGGCATTACGAGCAGTACTTC.

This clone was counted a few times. The CDR3 sequence: CASSYSARGDTEAFF. The CDR3, as DNA: TGTGCCAGCAGTTACTCCGCTCGGGGAGACACTGAAGCTTTCTTT. This chain joins TRBV6-5 and TRBJ1-1; D ambiguous. The V and J ends lost 0 bases and 3 bases respectively, with 11 bases between them. Looked up from germline, CDR1 is MNHEY and CDR2 is SVGAGI. This CDR3 has 15 amino acids.

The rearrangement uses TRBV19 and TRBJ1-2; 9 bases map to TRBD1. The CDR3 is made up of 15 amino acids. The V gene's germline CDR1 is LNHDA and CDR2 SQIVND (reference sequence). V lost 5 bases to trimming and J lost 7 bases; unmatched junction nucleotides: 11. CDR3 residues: CASSPSTGGEVGYTF. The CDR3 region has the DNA TGTGCCAGTAGTCCGTCGACAGGGGGAGAGGTTGGCTACACCTTC. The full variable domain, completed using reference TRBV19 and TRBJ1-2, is DGGITQSPKYLFRKEGQNVTLSCEQNLNHDAMYWYRQDPGQGLRLIYYSQIVNDFQKGDIAEGYSVSREKKESFPLTVTSAQKNPTAFYLCASSPSTGGEVGYTFGSGTRLTVV.

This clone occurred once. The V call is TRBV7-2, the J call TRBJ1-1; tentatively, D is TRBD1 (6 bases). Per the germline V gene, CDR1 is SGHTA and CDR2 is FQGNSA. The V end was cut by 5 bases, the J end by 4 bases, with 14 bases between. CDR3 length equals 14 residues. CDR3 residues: CASSLNRARTEAFF. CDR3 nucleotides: TGTGCCAGCAGCCTCAACAGGGCGCGCACTGAAGCTTTCTTT.

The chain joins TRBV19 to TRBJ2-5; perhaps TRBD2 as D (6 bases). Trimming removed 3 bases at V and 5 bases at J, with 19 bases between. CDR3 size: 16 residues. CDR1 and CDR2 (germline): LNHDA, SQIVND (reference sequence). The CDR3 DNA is TGTGCCAGTAGTATGCTCAGGGCGGGATTGGACGAGACCCAGTACTTC. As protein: CASSMLRAGLDETQYF.

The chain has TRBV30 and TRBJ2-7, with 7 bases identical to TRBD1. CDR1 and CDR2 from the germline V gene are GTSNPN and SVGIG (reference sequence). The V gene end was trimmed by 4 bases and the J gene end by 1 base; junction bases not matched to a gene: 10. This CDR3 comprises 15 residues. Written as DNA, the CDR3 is TGTGCCTGGAAGCTATGGACAGGTGCTTCCTACGAGCAGTACTTC. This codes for CAWKLWTGASYEQYF.

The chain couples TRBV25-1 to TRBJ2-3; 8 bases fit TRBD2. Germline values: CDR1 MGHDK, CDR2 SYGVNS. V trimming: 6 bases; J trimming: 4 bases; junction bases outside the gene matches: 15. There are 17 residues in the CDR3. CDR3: CASSPVASGGPPDTQYF. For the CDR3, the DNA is TGTGCCAGCAGCCCGGTAGCGTCGGGGGGGCCCCCAGATACGCAGTATTTT.

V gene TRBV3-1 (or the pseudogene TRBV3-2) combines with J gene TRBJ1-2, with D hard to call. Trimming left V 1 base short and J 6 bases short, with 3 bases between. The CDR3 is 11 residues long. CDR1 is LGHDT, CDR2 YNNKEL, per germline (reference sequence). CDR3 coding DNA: TGTGCCAGCAGCCAAGTCGATGGCTACACCTTC. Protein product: CASSQVDGYTF.

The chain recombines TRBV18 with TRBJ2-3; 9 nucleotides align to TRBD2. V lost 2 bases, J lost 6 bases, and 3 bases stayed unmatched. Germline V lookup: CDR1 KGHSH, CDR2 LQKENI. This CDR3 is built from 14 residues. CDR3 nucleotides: TGTGCCAGCTCACCATCTAGCGGGGCCGATACGCAGTATTTT. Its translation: CASSPSSGADTQYF.